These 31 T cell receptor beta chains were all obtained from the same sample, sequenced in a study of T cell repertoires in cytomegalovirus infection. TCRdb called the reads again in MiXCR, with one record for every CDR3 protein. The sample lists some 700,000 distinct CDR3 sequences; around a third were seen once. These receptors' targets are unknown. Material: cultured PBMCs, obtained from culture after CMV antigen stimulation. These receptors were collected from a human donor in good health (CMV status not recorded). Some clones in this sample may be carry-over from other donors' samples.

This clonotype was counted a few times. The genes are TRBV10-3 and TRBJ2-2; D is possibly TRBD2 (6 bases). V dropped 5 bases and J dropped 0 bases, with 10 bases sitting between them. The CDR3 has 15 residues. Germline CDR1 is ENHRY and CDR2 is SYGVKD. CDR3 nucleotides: TGTGCCATCAGTCGGGGGTTGGCGAACACCGGGGAGCTGTTTTTT. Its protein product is CAISRGLANTGELFF.

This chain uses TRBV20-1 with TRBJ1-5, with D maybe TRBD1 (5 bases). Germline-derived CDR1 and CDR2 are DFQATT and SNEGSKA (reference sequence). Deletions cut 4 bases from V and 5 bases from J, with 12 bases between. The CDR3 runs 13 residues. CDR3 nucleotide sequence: TGCAGTGCTATTCGACAGCAACATCAGCCCCAGCATTTT. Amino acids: CSAIRQQHQPQHF.

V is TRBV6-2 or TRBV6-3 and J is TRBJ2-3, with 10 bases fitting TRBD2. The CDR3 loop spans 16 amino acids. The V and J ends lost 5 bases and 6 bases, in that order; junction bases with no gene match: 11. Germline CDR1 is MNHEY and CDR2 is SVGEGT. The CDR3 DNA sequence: TGTGCCAGCAGTCAAAAGTCTAGCGGGGGCGGCGATACGCAGTATTTT. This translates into CASSQKSSGGGDTQYF.

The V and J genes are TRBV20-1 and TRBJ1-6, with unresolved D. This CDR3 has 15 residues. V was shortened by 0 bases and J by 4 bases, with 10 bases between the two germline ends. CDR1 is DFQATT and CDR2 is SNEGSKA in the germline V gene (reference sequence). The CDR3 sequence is CSAREPGPYNSPLHF. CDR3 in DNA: TGCAGTGCTAGAGAACCAGGACCTTATAATTCACCCCTCCACTTT.

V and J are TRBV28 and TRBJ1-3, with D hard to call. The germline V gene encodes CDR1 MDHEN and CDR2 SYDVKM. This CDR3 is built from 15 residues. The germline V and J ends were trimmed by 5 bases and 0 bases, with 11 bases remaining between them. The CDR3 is CASSPVRASGNTIYF. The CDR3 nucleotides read TGTGCCAGCAGTCCGGTCCGGGCCTCTGGAAACACCATATATTTT.

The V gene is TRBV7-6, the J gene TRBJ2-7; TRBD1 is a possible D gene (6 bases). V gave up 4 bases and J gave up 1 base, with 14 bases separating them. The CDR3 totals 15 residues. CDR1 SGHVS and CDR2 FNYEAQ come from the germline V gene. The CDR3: CASSSPPTGSYEQYF. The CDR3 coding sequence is TGTGCCAGCAGCTCACCCCCAACAGGGTCCTACGAGCAGTACTTC.

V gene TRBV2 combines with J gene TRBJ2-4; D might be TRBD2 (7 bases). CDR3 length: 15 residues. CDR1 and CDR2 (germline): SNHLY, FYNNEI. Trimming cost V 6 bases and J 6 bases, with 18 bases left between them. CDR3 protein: CASSGEGGGGNIQYF. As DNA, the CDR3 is TGTGCCAGCAGCGGGGAGGGGGGAGGTGGAAACATTCAGTACTTC. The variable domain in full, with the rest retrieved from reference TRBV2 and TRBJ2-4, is EPEVTQTPSHQVTQMGQEVILRCVPISNHLYFYWYRQILGQKVEFLVSFYNNEISEKSEIFDDQFSVERPDGSNFTLKIRSTKLEDSAMYFCASSGEGGGGNIQYFGAGTRLSVL.

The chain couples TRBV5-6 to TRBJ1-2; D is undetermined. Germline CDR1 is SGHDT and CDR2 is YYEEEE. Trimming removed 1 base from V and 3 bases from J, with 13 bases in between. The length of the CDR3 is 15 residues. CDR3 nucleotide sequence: TGTGCCAGCAGCTTGAGCCCCCACGAGGACTATGGCTACACCTTC. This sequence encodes CASSLSPHEDYGYTF. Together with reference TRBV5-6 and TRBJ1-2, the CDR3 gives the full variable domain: DAGVTQSPTHLIKTRGQQVTLRCSPKSGHDTVSWYQQALGQGPQFIFQYYEEEERQRGNFPDRFSGHQFPNYSSELNVNALLLGDSALYLCASSLSPHEDYGYTFGSGTRLTVV.

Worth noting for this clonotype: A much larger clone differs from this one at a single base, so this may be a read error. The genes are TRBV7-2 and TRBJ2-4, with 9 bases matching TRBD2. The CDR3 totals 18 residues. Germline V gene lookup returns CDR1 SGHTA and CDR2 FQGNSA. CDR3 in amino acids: CASSLGLAGIRAKNIKYF. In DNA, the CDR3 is TGTGCCAGCAGCTTAGGGCTAGCGGGGATTCGGGCCAAAAACATTAAGTACTTC.

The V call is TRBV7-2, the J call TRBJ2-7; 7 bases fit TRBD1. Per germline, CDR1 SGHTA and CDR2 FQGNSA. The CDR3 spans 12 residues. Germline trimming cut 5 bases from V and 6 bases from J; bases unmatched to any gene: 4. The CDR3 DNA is TGTGCCAGCAGCCCAGGGACAGCCGAGCAGTACTTC. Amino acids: CASSPGTAEQYF.

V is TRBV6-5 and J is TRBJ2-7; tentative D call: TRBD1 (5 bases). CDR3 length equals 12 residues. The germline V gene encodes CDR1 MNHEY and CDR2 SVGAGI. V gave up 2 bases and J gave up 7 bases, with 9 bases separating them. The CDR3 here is CASSYGATEQYF. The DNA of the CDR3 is TGTGCCAGCAGTTACGGGGCAACTGAGCAGTACTTC.

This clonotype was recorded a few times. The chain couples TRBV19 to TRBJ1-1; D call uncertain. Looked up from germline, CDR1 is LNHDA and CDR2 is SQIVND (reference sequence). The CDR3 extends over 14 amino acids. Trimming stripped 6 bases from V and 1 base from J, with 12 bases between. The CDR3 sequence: CASSNGLGNTEAFF. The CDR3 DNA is TGTGCCAGTAGCAACGGTCTCGGGAACACTGAAGCTTTCTTT.

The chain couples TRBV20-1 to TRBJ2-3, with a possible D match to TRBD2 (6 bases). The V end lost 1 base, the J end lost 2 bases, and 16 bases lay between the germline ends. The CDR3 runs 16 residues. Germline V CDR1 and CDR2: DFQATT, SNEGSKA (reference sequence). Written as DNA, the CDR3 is TGCAGTGCTAGAGTCCTCCGGGACTTCTTCACAGATACGCAGTATTTT. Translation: CSARVLRDFFTDTQYF.

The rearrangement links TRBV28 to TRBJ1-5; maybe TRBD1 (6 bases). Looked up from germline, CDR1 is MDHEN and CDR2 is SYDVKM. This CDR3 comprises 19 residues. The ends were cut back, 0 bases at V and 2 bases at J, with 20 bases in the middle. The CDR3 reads CASSLWDSQAQGGNQPQHF. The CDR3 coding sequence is TGTGCCAGCAGTTTATGGGACAGCCAGGCTCAAGGGGGCAATCAGCCCCAGCATTTT. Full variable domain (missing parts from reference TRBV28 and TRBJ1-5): DVKVTQSSRYLVKRTGEKVFLECVQDMDHENMFWYRQDPGLGLRLIYFSYDVKMKEKGDIPEGYSVSREKKERFSLILESASTNQTSMYLCASSLWDSQAQGGNQPQHFGDGTRLSIL.

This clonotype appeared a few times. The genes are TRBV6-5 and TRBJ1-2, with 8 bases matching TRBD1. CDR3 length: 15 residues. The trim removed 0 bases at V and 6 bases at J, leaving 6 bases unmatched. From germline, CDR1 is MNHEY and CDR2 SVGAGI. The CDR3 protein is CASSYSNRGRDGYTF. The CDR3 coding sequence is TGTGCCAGCAGTTACTCGAACAGGGGGAGGGATGGCTACACCTTC.

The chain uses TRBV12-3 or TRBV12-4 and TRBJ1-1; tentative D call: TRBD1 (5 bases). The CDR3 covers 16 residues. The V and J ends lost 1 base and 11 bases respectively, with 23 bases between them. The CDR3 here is CASSLVSGKWGGLAFF. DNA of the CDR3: TGTGCCAGCAGTTTAGTCAGCGGAAAGTGGGGGGGACTTGCTTTCTTT.

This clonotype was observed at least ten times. The CDR3 sequence: CASSSGTTSTDTQYF. As DNA, the CDR3 is TGTGCCAGCAGCTCGGGGACCACTAGCACAGATACGCAGTATTTT. The V gene is TRBV7-6, the J gene TRBJ2-3; D may match TRBD1 or TRBD2 (5 bases each). The CDR3 sequence is 15 residues long. V dropped 4 bases and J dropped 0 bases, with 11 bases sitting between them. Germline lookup yields CDR1 SGHVS and CDR2 FNYEAQ. Looking up the rest from reference TRBV7-6 and TRBJ2-3 gives the full variable domain: GAGVSQSPRYKVTKRGQDVALRCDPISGHVSLYWYRQALGQGPEFLTYFNYEAQQDKSGLPNDRFSAERPEGSISTLTIQRTEQRDSAMYRCASSSGTTSTDTQYFGPGTRLTVL.

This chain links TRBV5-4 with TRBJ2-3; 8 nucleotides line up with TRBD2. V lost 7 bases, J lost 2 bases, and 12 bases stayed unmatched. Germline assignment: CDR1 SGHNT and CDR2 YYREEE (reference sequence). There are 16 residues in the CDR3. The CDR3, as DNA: TGTGCCAGCGCCGGGGGGGGAGGAAGGTCCACAGATACGCAGTATTTT. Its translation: CASAGGGGRSTDTQYF.

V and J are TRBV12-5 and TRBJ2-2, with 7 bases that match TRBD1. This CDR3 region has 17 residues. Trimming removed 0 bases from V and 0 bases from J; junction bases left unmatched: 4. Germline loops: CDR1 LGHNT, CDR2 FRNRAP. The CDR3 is CASGLVRQGTNTGELFF. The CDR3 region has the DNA TGTGCTAGTGGTTTGGTCAGACAGGGTACGAACACCGGGGAGCTGTTTTTT.

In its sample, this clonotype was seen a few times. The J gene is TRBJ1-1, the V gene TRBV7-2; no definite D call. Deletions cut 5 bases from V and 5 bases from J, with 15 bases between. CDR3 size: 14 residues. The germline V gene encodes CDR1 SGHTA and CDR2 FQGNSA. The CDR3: CASSRGPLRTEAFF. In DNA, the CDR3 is TGTGCCAGCAGCCGTGGGCCTCTACGTACTGAAGCTTTCTTT.

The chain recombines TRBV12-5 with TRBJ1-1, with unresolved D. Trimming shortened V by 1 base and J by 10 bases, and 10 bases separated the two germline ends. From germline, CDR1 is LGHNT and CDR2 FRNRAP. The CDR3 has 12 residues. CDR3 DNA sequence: TGTGCTAGTGGTTTGGCAGCGCACGTAGCTTTCTTT. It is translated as CASGLAAHVAFF.

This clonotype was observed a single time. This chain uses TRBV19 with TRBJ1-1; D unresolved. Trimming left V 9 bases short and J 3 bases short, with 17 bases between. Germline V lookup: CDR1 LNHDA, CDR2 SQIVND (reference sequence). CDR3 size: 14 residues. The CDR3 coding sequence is TGTGCCAGCAGGCCTAGGGTCGAGGACACTGAAGCTTTCTTT. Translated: CASRPRVEDTEAFF. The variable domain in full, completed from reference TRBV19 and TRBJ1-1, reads DGGITQSPKYLFRKEGQNVTLSCEQNLNHDAMYWYRQDPGQGLRLIYYSQIVNDFQKGDIAEGYSVSREKKESFPLTVTSAQKNPTAFYLCASRPRVEDTEAFFGQGTRLTVV.

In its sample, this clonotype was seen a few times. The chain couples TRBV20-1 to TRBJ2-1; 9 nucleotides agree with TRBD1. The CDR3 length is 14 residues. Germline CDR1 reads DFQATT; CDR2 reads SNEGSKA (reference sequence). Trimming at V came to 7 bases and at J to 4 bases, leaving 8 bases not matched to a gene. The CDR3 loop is CSERTGAAYNEQFF. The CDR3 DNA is TGCAGTGAGCGGACAGGGGCGGCTTACAATGAGCAGTTCTTC.

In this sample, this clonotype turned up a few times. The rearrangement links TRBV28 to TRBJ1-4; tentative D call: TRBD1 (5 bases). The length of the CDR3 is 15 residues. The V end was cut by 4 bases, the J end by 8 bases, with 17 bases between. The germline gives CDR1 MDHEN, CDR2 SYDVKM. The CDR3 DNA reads TGTGCCAGCAGTTCGACAGAGCTCGCCCGGGAAAAACTGTTTTTT. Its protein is CASSSTELAREKLFF.

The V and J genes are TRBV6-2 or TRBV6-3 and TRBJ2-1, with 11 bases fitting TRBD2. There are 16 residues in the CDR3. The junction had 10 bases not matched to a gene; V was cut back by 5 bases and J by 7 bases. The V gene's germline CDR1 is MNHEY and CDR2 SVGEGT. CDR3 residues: CASSKLAGEFKNEQFF. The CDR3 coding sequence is TGTGCCAGCAGTAAACTAGCGGGAGAATTTAAGAATGAGCAGTTCTTC.

The CDR3 DNA is TGTGCCAGCACCTCAGGGGGGGGGGTGGGGGAGACCCAGTACTTC. This sequence encodes CASTSGGGVGETQYF. This chain links TRBV12-3 or TRBV12-4 with TRBJ2-5; D may be TRBD1 or TRBD2 (7 bases each). Trimming shortened V by 7 bases and J by 5 bases, and 20 bases separated the two germline ends. CDR3 length: 15 amino acids.

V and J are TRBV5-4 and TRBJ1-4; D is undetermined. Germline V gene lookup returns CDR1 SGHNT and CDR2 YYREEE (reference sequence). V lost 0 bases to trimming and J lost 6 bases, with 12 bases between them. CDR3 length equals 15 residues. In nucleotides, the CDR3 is TGTGCCAGCAGCTTGGCCAATGGGATGGATGAAAAACTGTTTTTT. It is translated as CASSLANGMDEKLFF.

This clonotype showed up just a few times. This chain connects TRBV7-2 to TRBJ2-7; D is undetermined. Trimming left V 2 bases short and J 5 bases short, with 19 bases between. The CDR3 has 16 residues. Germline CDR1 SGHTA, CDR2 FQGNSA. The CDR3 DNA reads TGTGCCAGCAGCTTAAAAGCTCTTAGGGATAGGGACGAGCAGTACTTC. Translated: CASSLKALRDRDEQYF.

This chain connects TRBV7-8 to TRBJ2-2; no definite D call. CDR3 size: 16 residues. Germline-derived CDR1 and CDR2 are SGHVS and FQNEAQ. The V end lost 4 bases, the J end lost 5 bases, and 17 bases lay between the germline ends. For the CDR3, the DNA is TGTGCCAGCAGCTCCCTACCATCACTGGCGACCGGGGAGCTGTTTTTT. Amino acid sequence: CASSSLPSLATGELFF.

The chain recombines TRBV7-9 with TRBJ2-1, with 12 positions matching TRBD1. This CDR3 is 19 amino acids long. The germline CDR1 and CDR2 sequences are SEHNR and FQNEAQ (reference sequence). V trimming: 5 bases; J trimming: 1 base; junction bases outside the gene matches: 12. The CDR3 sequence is CASSLGAGTGGFSYNEQFF. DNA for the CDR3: TGTGCCAGCAGCCTTGGTGCCGGGACAGGGGGCTTTTCCTACAATGAGCAGTTCTTC. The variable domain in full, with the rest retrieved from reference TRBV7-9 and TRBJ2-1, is DTGVSQNPRHKITKRGQNVTFRCDPISEHNRLYWYRQTLGQGPEFLTYFQNEAQLEKSRLLSDRFSAERPKGSFSTLEIQRTEQGDSAMYLCASSLGAGTGGFSYNEQFFGPGTRLTVL.

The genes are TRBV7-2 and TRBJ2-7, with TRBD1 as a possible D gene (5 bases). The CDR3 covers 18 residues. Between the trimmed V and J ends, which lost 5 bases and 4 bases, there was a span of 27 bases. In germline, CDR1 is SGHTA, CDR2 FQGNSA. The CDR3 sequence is CASSLRAQTSGFGYEQYF. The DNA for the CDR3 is TGTGCCAGCAGCCTCAGGGCACAGACAAGTGGGTTCGGTTACGAGCAGTACTTC.